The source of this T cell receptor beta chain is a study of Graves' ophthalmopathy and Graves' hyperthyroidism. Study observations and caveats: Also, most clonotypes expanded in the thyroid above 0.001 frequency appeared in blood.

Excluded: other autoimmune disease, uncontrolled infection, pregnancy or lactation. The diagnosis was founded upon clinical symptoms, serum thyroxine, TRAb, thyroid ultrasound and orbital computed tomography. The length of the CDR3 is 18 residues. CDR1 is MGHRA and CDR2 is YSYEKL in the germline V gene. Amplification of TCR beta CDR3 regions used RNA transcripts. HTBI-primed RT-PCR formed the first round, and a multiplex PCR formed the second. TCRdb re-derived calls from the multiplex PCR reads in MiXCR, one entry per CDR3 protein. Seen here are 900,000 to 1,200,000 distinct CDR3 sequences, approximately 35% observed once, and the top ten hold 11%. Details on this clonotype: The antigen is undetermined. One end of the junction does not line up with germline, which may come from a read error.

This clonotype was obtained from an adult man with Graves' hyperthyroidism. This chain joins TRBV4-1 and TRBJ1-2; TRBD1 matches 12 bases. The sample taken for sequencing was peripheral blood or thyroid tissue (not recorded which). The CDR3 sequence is CASSQDLGTGGLIYDYTF. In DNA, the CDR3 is TGCGCCAGCAGCCAAGACCTTGGGACAGGGGGCCTTATCTATGACTACACCTTC.